This T cell receptor (beta chain) comes out of a study of T cell repertoires in cytomegalovirus infection. Study overall: Carrying CMV and the relevant HLA type showed in public TCR beta signatures. Findings and limits, study-wide: HLA-C-restricted CMV clonotypes gave the most frequent clonotype in two of eight donors. Based on cumulative public TCR beta family frequency, carriers of CMV plus the relevant HLA were identified.

From the reads, TCRdb called clonotypes with MiXCR, one entry per CDR3 protein. The top ten clones hold 4.3% of a sample with around 300,000 distinct CDR3 sequences, more than 9% of them seen once. The V segment lost 6 bases and the J segment 4 bases; nucleotides outside the gene matches: 1. The CDR3 length is 13 residues. CDR1 is MNHEY, CDR2 SMNVEV, per germline (reference sequence). This clonotype was observed many times. The antigen remains undetermined. What was sequenced was PBMCs. The V and J genes are TRBV27 and TRBJ1-5, with 9 positions matching TRBD1. The sequence came from a human donor in good health (CMV status not recorded). Some clones in this sample may be carry-over from other donors' samples. CDR3 bases: TGTGCCAGCAGGGGACAGGGTAATCAGCCCCAGCATTTT. Amino acid sequence: CASRGQGNQPQHF.